This T cell receptor beta chain was identified during a study of T cells after yellow fever vaccination. The germline V gene has CDR1 SGHVS and CDR2 FQNEAQ. The CDR3 consists of 15 residues. Trimming left V 1 base short and J 2 bases short, with 10 bases between. Researchers made TCR cDNA using 5'RACE template switching, and this step added a universal primer site and UMIs. Using its own MiXCR run on the 5' RACE reads, TCRdb lists one record per CDR3 protein. The sample includes under 550,000 distinct CDR3 sequences, 20% to 25% of them seen just once. This TCR came from a man aged 18 to 29 who received the YFV17D yellow fever vaccine. The chain uses TRBV7-8 and TRBJ2-3, with D perhaps TRBD1 (5 bases). The input for sequencing was PBMCs, taken 21 days after the first yellow fever vaccination. The CDR3 loop reads CASSLEPDITDTQYF. For the CDR3, the DNA is TGTGCCAGCAGCTTAGAACCGGACATCACAGATACGCAGTATTTT.